The next 23 T cell receptor beta chains were all read from a single sample in a study of T cells in Graves' hyperthyroidism and ophthalmopathy. There were TCR beta CDR3 regions amplified from RNA transcripts. HTBI primers were the set used in a first-round RT-PCR of the TCR CDR3. TCRdb re-derived calls from the multiplex PCR reads in MiXCR, one entry per CDR3 protein. In the table there are a few hundred thousand distinct CDR3 sequences, 14% of which are singletons. The sample consisted of blood. The receptors stem from a woman in her thirties or forties with Graves' hyperthyroidism.

The chain links TRBV5-1 to TRBJ1-2; TRBD1 matches 8 bases. The trim removed 0 bases at V and 4 bases at J, leaving 2 bases unmatched. The CDR3 has 14 residues. Germline loops: CDR1 SGHRS, CDR2 YFSETQ. CDR3 sequence reads: CASSLETGVYGYTF. The CDR3 DNA reads TGCGCCAGCAGCTTGGAGACAGGGGTCTATGGCTACACCTTC.

The chain carries TRBV29-1 and TRBJ2-1; no firm D call. CDR3 length equals 13 residues. The germline gives CDR1 SQVTM, CDR2 ANQGSEA. V was shortened by 6 bases and J by 0 bases, with 9 bases between the two germline ends. The CDR3 region is CSVTESSYNEQFF. CDR3 DNA sequence: TGCAGCGTAACGGAAAGCTCCTACAATGAGCAGTTCTTC.

The chain combines TRBV12-3 or TRBV12-4 with TRBJ1-3; the D is unclear. The CDR3 runs 14 residues. V was trimmed by 9 bases and J by 4 bases, leaving 16 bases between them. Here the CDR3 reads CASLGPSPGNTIYF. In nucleotides, the CDR3 is TGTGCCAGTTTAGGACCTTCTCCCGGAAACACCATATATTTT.

V gene TRBV6-6 combines with J gene TRBJ2-5, with D possibly matching TRBD2 (6 bases). The V and J ends lost 0 bases and 7 bases respectively, with 12 bases between them. The length of the CDR3 is 14 residues. Germline CDR1 reads MNHNY; CDR2 reads SVGAGI (reference sequence). CDR3 amino acids: CASSYSTRPATQYF. The CDR3 nucleotides read TGTGCCAGCAGTTACTCGACTAGACCGGCGACCCAGTACTTC.

This clonotype was observed once. The V gene is TRBV28, the J gene TRBJ2-3; 12 bases fit TRBD2. The CDR3 extends over 18 amino acids. J was trimmed by 3 bases and V by 5 bases; bases with no gene match: 12. Germline loops: CDR1 MDHEN, CDR2 SYDVKM. CDR3 DNA sequence: TGTGCCAGCAGTCCTTCATTCGGACTAGCGGGATTAACAGATACGCAGTATTTT. Translating it yields CASSPSFGLAGLTDTQYF. The variable domain in full, completed from reference TRBV28 and TRBJ2-3, reads DVKVTQSSRYLVKRTGEKVFLECVQDMDHENMFWYRQDPGLGLRLIYFSYDVKMKEKGDIPEGYSVSREKKERFSLILESASTNQTSMYLCASSPSFGLAGLTDTQYFGPGTRLTVL.

This clonotype was seen a handful of times. The V gene is TRBV2, the J gene TRBJ1-2; D is unclear. V was trimmed by 0 bases and J by 8 bases, leaving 10 bases between them. This CDR3 is built from 13 residues. The germline V gene encodes CDR1 SNHLY and CDR2 FYNNEI. Here the CDR3 reads CASSEAPRSGYTF. DNA of the CDR3: TGTGCCAGCAGTGAAGCCCCCCGCTCGGGCTACACCTTC. Full variable domain (outside the CDR3, taken from reference TRBV2 and TRBJ1-2): EPEVTQTPSHQVTQMGQEVILRCVPISNHLYFYWYRQILGQKVEFLVSFYNNEISEKSEIFDDQFSVERPDGSNFTLKIRSTKLEDSAMYFCASSEAPRSGYTFGSGTRLTVV.

V and J are TRBV24-1 and TRBJ2-5; the match to TRBD1 covers 11 bases. The CDR3 extends over 15 amino acids. V trimming: 5 bases; J trimming: 4 bases; junction bases outside the gene matches: 5. Germline V lookup: CDR1 KGHDR, CDR2 SFDVKD. DNA of the CDR3: TGTGCCACCAGTGGGACAGGGGGCTTCCGAGAGACCCAGTACTTC. Translated: CATSGTGGFRETQYF.

This clonotype was observed at least ten times. J is TRBJ1-2 and V is TRBV7-3; TRBD1 aligns across 9 bases. Germline V CDR1 and CDR2: SGHTA, FQGTGA. The CDR3 is 13 amino acids. Trimming cost V 6 bases and J 4 bases; bases outside gene matches: 3. CDR3 DNA sequence: TGTGCCAGCAGTCAGACAGGGGGCTATGGCTACACCTTC. As protein: CASSQTGGYGYTF.

The rearrangement joins TRBV28 to TRBJ1-5, with D uncertain. Germline-derived CDR1 and CDR2 are MDHEN and SYDVKM. The V gene lost 7 bases and the J gene lost 1 base, with 5 bases spanning the gap. The CDR3 runs to 12 residues. The CDR3 DNA reads TGTGCCAGCACCGAAAGCAATCAGCCCCAGCATTTT. As protein: CASTESNQPQHF.

This clonotype was counted ten times or more. The chain links TRBV4-1 to TRBJ2-5; D remains ambiguous. CDR3 size: 15 residues. Trimming removed 2 bases at V and 4 bases at J, with 14 bases between. Germline values: CDR1 MGHRA, CDR2 YSYEKL. The CDR3 DNA follows: TGCGCCAGCAGCCAATCAGGAAATCTTGGAGAGACCCAGTACTTC. It is translated as CASSQSGNLGETQYF.

This clonotype was seen more than once but under ten times. This chain connects TRBV19 to TRBJ2-7; 7 bases line up with TRBD1. The CDR3 length is 14 residues. Unmatched junction bases numbered 8, after V lost 4 bases and J lost 5 bases. CDR1 is LNHDA, CDR2 SQIVND, per germline (reference sequence). The DNA for the CDR3 is TGTGCCAGTAGTACCCCGACAGGGTATGACGAGCAGTACTTC. This sequence encodes CASSTPTGYDEQYF. Combining the CDR3 with reference TRBV19 and TRBJ2-7 gives the whole variable domain DGGITQSPKYLFRKEGQNVTLSCEQNLNHDAMYWYRQDPGQGLRLIYYSQIVNDFQKGDIAEGYSVSREKKESFPLTVTSAQKNPTAFYLCASSTPTGYDEQYFGPGTRLTVT.

There are a few counts of this clonotype. The chain has TRBV9 and TRBJ2-1; 9 nucleotides match TRBD2. Trimming removed 1 base from V and 7 bases from J; junction bases left unmatched: 15. Germline-derived CDR1 and CDR2 are SGDLS and YYNGEE. There are 18 residues in the CDR3. The CDR3 nucleotides read TGTGCCAGCAGCGTAAGGGCCCCGACTAGCGGTCGATCTAATGAGCAGTTCTTC. This sequence encodes CASSVRAPTSGRSNEQFF.

The genes are TRBV5-1 and TRBJ2-1; D is tentatively TRBD1 or TRBD2 (5 bases each). CDR3 length equals 15 residues. Germline V CDR1 and CDR2: SGHRS, YFSETQ. V was clipped by 2 bases and J by 2 bases, with 11 bases between them. The DNA for the CDR3 is TGCGCCAGCAGCTTAACCGGGGCCACCTACAATGAGCAGTTCTTC. As protein: CASSLTGATYNEQFF. Full variable domain (outside the CDR3, taken from reference TRBV5-1 and TRBJ2-1): KAGVTQTPRYLIKTRGQQVTLSCSPISGHRSVSWYQQTPGQGLQFLFEYFSETQRNKGNFPGRFSGRQFSNSRSEMNVSTLELGDSALYLCASSLTGATYNEQFFGPGTRLTVL.

Remarks on this clonotype: This could be a read error, since a much larger clone is one nucleotide away. Given the absence of the conserved phenylalanine or tryptophan at the CDR3 end, a read error is likely. The chain joins TRBV29-1 to TRBJ2-7; 9 bases match TRBD1. Trimming cost V 6 bases and J 2 bases; bases outside gene matches: 8. Germline V gene data show CDR1 as SQVTM and CDR2 as ANQGSEA. The CDR3 runs 14 residues. This chain's CDR3 is CSVLSGTGTYEQYS. The CDR3 coding sequence is TGCAGCGTACTATCCGGGACAGGGACCTACGAGCAGTACTCC.

This clonotype was observed many times. This rearrangement joins TRBV5-5 to TRBJ1-4; D not certain. The CDR3 has 14 residues. CDR1 is SGHKS, CDR2 YYEKEE, per germline (reference sequence). Trimming removed 6 bases at V and 0 bases at J, with 9 bases between. The CDR3 region is CASNSYTTNEKLFF. Written as DNA, the CDR3 is TGTGCCAGCAACTCATATACAACTAATGAAAAACTGTTTTTT.

This clonotype was detected ten times or more. The chain recombines TRBV20-1 with TRBJ2-7; 13 bases map to TRBD2. Germline CDR1 reads DFQATT; CDR2 reads SNEGSKA (reference sequence). The CDR3 extends over 13 amino acids. The trim removed 5 bases at V and 7 bases at J, leaving 5 bases unmatched. DNA for the CDR3: TGCAGTGCTGTCCAGGGACTAGCGGGAGAGCAGTACTTC. Its translation: CSAVQGLAGEQYF.

This clonotype was picked up many times. The rearrangement joins TRBV20-1 to TRBJ2-1; 9 bases fit TRBD2. Germline assignment: CDR1 DFQATT and CDR2 SNEGSKA (reference sequence). There are 14 residues in the CDR3. V was clipped by 2 bases and J by 6 bases; unmatched bases: 5. In DNA form, the CDR3 reads TGCAGTGCTAGACAAGGACTAGCGTTCAATGAGCAGTTCTTC. Amino acids: CSARQGLAFNEQFF.

This clonotype was detected a few times. The rearrangement uses TRBV7-9 and TRBJ1-2, with D perhaps matching TRBD1 (5 bases). The CDR3 is 16 amino acids. The germline V gene has CDR1 SEHNR and CDR2 FQNEAQ (reference sequence). V lost 2 bases to trimming and J lost 4 bases, with 17 bases between them. The chain's CDR3 is CASSLFNSGVGYGYTF. Written as DNA, the CDR3 is TGTGCCAGCAGCTTATTTAATTCGGGGGTTGGCTATGGCTACACCTTC.

The chain joins TRBV12-3 or TRBV12-4 to TRBJ1-5; D uncertain. Trimming stripped 7 bases from V and 6 bases from J, with 13 bases between. This CDR3 has 13 amino acids. The CDR3 spells CASNAGSFQPQHF. The CDR3 bases are TGTGCCAGCAATGCGGGCAGCTTTCAGCCCCAGCATTTT.

There are many counts of this clonotype. The chain combines TRBV20-1 with TRBJ1-1; 9 bases are a match to TRBD1. Per the germline V gene, CDR1 is DFQATT and CDR2 is SNEGSKA (reference sequence). The CDR3 contains 13 residues. CDR3 loop: CSAPGQGGTEAFF. The CDR3 bases are TGCAGCGCACCGGGACAGGGAGGCACTGAAGCTTTCTTT.

This clonotype was recorded a few times. The V gene is TRBV5-1, the J gene TRBJ1-2; 7 bases map to TRBD1. This CDR3 is 15 amino acids long. Trimming cost V 4 bases and J 8 bases; bases outside gene matches: 14. Germline V gives CDR1 SGHRS, CDR2 YFSETQ. CDR3: CASSTGQALGLGYTF. The CDR3 region has the DNA TGCGCCAGCAGCACTGGACAGGCCCTTGGTTTGGGCTACACCTTC. Using reference TRBV5-1 and TRBJ1-2 for the parts outside the CDR3, the full variable domain is KAGVTQTPRYLIKTRGQQVTLSCSPISGHRSVSWYQQTPGQGLQFLFEYFSETQRNKGNFPGRFSGRQFSNSRSEMNVSTLELGDSALYLCASSTGQALGLGYTFGSGTRLTVV.

The chain's CDR3 is CAWSVGGRPYEQYF. CDR3 nucleotides: TGTGCCTGGAGTGTAGGGGGGCGACCCTACGAGCAGTACTTC. The V and J genes are TRBV30 and TRBJ2-7; possibly TRBD1 or TRBD2 for D (6 bases each). The CDR3 extends over 14 amino acids. Trimming cost V 0 bases and J 2 bases, with 11 bases left between them. The germline V gene encodes CDR1 GTSNPN and CDR2 SVGIG (reference sequence).

The chain recombines TRBV18 with TRBJ2-4; 7 bases map to TRBD2. The junction had 4 bases not matched to a gene; V was cut back by 4 bases and J by 1 base. This CDR3 comprises 15 residues. Germline CDR1 reads KGHSH; CDR2 reads LQKENI. CDR3: CASSLQLAAKNIQYF. The CDR3 DNA follows: TGTGCCAGCTCACTACAACTAGCGGCCAAAAACATTCAGTACTTC.